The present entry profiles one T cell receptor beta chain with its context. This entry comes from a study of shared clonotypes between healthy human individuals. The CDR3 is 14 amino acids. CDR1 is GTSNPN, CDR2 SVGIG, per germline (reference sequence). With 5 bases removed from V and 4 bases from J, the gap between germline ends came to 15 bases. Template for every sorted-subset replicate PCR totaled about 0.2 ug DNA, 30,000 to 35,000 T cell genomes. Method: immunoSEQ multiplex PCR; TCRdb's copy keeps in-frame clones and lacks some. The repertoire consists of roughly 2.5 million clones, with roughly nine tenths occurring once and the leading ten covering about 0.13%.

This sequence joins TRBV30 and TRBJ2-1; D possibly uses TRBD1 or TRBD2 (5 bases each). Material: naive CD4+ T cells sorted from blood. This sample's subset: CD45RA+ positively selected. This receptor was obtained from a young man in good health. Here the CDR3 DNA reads TGTGCCTGGCAGACCGGGACGGGGTACAATGAGCAGTTCTTC. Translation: CAWQTGTGYNEQFF.